Presented here are 25 T cell receptor beta chains from one specimen sequenced in a study of T cells in Graves' hyperthyroidism and ophthalmopathy. Researchers amplified the TCR beta CDR3 regions from RNA transcripts. The study used the HTBI primer set for a first-round RT-PCR of the TCR CDR3. One entry per CDR3 protein, called by TCRdb with MiXCR from the multiplex PCR reads. This sample has 450,000 to 650,000 distinct CDR3 sequences, with roughly a sixth found just once. What was sequenced was blood. The receptors come from a woman aged 18 to 35 with Graves' ophthalmopathy.

In its sample, this clonotype was seen many times. The rearrangement joins TRBV27 to TRBJ1-2; D gene unclear. The CDR3 length is 13 residues. V was clipped by 4 bases and J by 4 bases, with 10 bases between them. CDR1 and CDR2 from the germline V gene are MNHEY and SMNVEV (reference sequence). CDR3 in amino acids: CASSSLLSYGYTF. CDR3 sequence (DNA): TGTGCCAGCAGTTCCCTACTTAGCTATGGCTACACCTTC.

This clonotype was picked up a small number of times. In nucleotides, the CDR3 is TGTGCCAGCAGCTTATCAGGCAGTATGAGCAATCAGCCCCAGCATTTT. Protein sequence: CASSLSGSMSNQPQHF. The V call is TRBV7-6, the J call TRBJ1-5; no reliable D call. V lost 2 bases to trimming and J lost 1 base, with 12 bases between them. This CDR3 is 16 amino acids long. CDR1 and CDR2 (germline): SGHVS, FNYEAQ.

There are many counts of this clonotype. This chain connects TRBV7-9 to TRBJ2-5; D remains ambiguous. The CDR3 is 11 residues long. Trimming stripped 7 bases from V and 2 bases from J, with 5 bases between. The germline V gene encodes CDR1 SEHNR and CDR2 FQNEAQ (reference sequence). The DNA for the CDR3 is TGTGCCAGCACCACTCAAGAGACCCAGTACTTC. Protein: CASTTQETQYF. Full variable domain (remainder filled in from reference TRBV7-9 and TRBJ2-5): DTGVSQNPRHKITKRGQNVTFRCDPISEHNRLYWYRQTLGQGPEFLTYFQNEAQLEKSRLLSDRFSAERPKGSFSTLEIQRTEQGDSAMYLCASTTQETQYFGPGTRLLVL.

J is TRBJ1-6 and V is TRBV6-2 or TRBV6-3; D is possibly TRBD1 (5 bases). Germline values: CDR1 MNHEY, CDR2 SVGEGT. CDR3 length equals 16 residues. V lost 5 bases and J 0 bases, leaving 11 bases between the germline ends. The CDR3, as DNA: TGTGCCAGCAGTGGCCCGAGGGGCTCCTATAATTCACCCCTCCACTTT. Encoded protein: CASSGPRGSYNSPLHF.

This clonotype was picked up a small number of times. The chain joins TRBV7-2 to TRBJ2-2; D may correspond to TRBD1 or TRBD2 (6 bases each). This CDR3 has 17 residues. Per germline, CDR1 SGHTA and CDR2 FQGNSA. V lost 5 bases and J 0 bases, leaving 16 bases between the germline ends. The CDR3 nucleotides are TGTGCCAGCAGCAATGGGGGGCCGGCTGCGAACACCGGGGAGCTGTTTTTT. It encodes CASSNGGPAANTGELFF.

This clonotype appeared many times. This CDR3 reads CASSEAAGGIYEQYF. The DNA for the CDR3 is TGTGCCAGCAGTGAAGCAGCGGGGGGGATCTACGAGCAGTACTTC. This chain connects TRBV6-1 to TRBJ2-7; 10 bases fit TRBD2. With V trimmed by 0 bases and J by 3 bases, 2 bases remained unmatched. The CDR3 has 15 residues. Germline V gene sequence: CDR1 MNHNS, CDR2 SASEGT.

This clonotype was seen repeatedly, ten times or more. The chain is built from TRBV5-1 and TRBJ2-7, with D perhaps matching TRBD1 (6 bases). The CDR3 is made up of 15 amino acids. Germline lookup yields CDR1 SGHRS and CDR2 YFSETQ. V gave up 0 bases and J gave up 7 bases, with 17 bases separating them. This chain's CDR3 is CASSLVRQGTEEQYF. The CDR3 nucleotides are TGCGCCAGCAGCTTGGTTCGGCAGGGGACGGAAGAGCAGTACTTC.

This clonotype came up many times. J is TRBJ1-5 and V is TRBV2; D not certain. V lost 3 bases to trimming and J lost 3 bases, with 9 bases between them. The germline gives CDR1 SNHLY, CDR2 FYNNEI. The CDR3 loop spans 14 amino acids. CDR3 sequence (DNA): TGTGCCAGCAGTGACCGGGGAATCAATCAGCCCCAGCATTTT. Encoded protein: CASSDRGINQPQHF.

The chain combines TRBV7-9 with TRBJ2-2, with TRBD1 as a possible D gene (6 bases). V lost 5 bases to trimming and J lost 5 bases, with 15 bases between them. CDR1 is SEHNR, CDR2 FQNEAQ, per germline (reference sequence). The CDR3 has 15 amino acids. The CDR3 sequence is CASSPRRGSTGELFF. In DNA, the CDR3 is TGTGCCAGCAGCCCCCGCAGGGGATCGACCGGGGAGCTGTTTTTT. Full variable domain (missing parts from reference TRBV7-9 and TRBJ2-2): DTGVSQNPRHKITKRGQNVTFRCDPISEHNRLYWYRQTLGQGPEFLTYFQNEAQLEKSRLLSDRFSAERPKGSFSTLEIQRTEQGDSAMYLCASSPRRGSTGELFFGEGSRLTVL.

This clonotype came up many times. In DNA form, the CDR3 reads TGTGCCAGCAGTTTCAGAGATAGCAATCAGCCCCAGCATTTT. It specifies CASSFRDSNQPQHF. The V gene is TRBV27, the J gene TRBJ1-5; D unclear. The CDR3 has 14 amino acids. CDR1 is MNHEY and CDR2 is SMNVEV in the germline V gene (reference sequence). V lost 3 bases, J lost 0 bases, and 6 bases lay in between.

Note on this clonotype: A junction boundary mismatches the germline segment, possibly from a read error. This CDR3 is CTSSLDRGPYEQYF. Written as DNA, the CDR3 is TGTACCAGCAGCTTAGACCGGGGGCCCTACGAGCAGTACTTC. The chain recombines TRBV7-3 with TRBJ2-7; D assignment may be TRBD1 or TRBD2 (6 bases each). CDR1 is SGHTA and CDR2 is FQGTGA in the germline V gene. The CDR3 sequence is 14 residues long. Variable domain in full (rest from reference TRBV7-3 and TRBJ2-7): GAGVSQTPSNKVTEKGKYVELRCDPISGHTALYWYRQSLGQGPEFLIYFQGTGAADDSGLPNDRFFAVRPEGSVSTLKIQRTERGDSAVYLCTSSLDRGPYEQYFGPGTRLTVT.

The chain couples TRBV7-8 to TRBJ2-3; D might be TRBD2 (6 bases). V dropped 5 bases and J dropped 8 bases, with 11 bases sitting between them. This CDR3 has 12 residues. Looked up from germline, CDR1 is SGHVS and CDR2 is FQNEAQ. DNA for the CDR3: TGTGCCAGCAGCGAGACTAGGGGTACGCAGTATTTT. Its protein product is CASSETRGTQYF. Supplemented by reference TRBV7-8 and TRBJ2-3, the full variable domain reads GAGVSQSPRYKVAKRGQDVALRCDPISGHVSLFWYQQALGQGPEFLTYFQNEAQLDKSGLPSDRFFAERPEGSVSTLKIQRTQQEDSAVYLCASSETRGTQYFGPGTRLTVL.

This clonotype was seen repeatedly, ten times or more. The V and J genes are TRBV7-2 and TRBJ2-2; D is uncertain. Germline values: CDR1 SGHTA, CDR2 FQGNSA. V dropped 10 bases and J dropped 0 bases, with 6 bases sitting between them. This CDR3 spans 12 amino acids. CDR3 DNA: TGTGCCACCTGTCCGAACACCGGGGAGCTGTTTTTT. This gives the protein CATCPNTGELFF. Filled out from reference TRBV7-2 and TRBJ2-2, the complete variable domain reads GAGVSQSPSNKVTEKGKDVELRCDPISGHTALYWYRQSLGQGLEFLIYFQGNSAPDKSGLPSDRFSAERTGGSVSTLTIQRTQQEDSAVYLCATCPNTGELFFGEGSRLTVL.

This clonotype has a count of ten or more. CDR3 sequence: CSARGTGYYGYTF. CDR3 DNA sequence: TGCAGTGCTAGAGGGACAGGCTACTATGGCTACACCTTC. The chain recombines TRBV20-1 with TRBJ1-2, with 7 bases identical to TRBD1. Germline V gives CDR1 DFQATT, CDR2 SNEGSKA (reference sequence). CDR3 length equals 13 residues. V dropped 1 base and J dropped 3; count of bases not matched to a gene: 2.

This clonotype was observed many times. The J gene is TRBJ1-1, the V gene TRBV2; the D is unclear. Germline CDR1 is SNHLY and CDR2 is FYNNEI. Between the trimmed V and J ends, which lost 0 bases and 10 bases, there was a span of 9 bases. The CDR3 spans 12 residues. DNA of the CDR3: TGTGCCAGCAGTGAAGCGCTGCTCCTAGCTTTCTTT. It specifies CASSEALLLAFF. The whole variable domain, remainder taken from reference TRBV2 and TRBJ1-1, is EPEVTQTPSHQVTQMGQEVILRCVPISNHLYFYWYRQILGQKVEFLVSFYNNEISEKSEIFDDQFSVERPDGSNFTLKIRSTKLEDSAMYFCASSEALLLAFFGQGTRLTVV.

This chain connects TRBV7-9 to TRBJ1-3; TRBD1 is a possible D gene (5 bases). Between the trimmed V and J ends, which lost 5 bases and 3 bases, there was a span of 17 bases. The CDR3 consists of 16 residues. The V gene's germline CDR1 is SEHNR and CDR2 FQNEAQ (reference sequence). The CDR3 reads CASSTTGTQFGNTIYF. The CDR3 region has the DNA TGTGCCAGCAGCACAACCGGGACGCAATTTGGAAACACCATATATTTT.

This rearrangement joins TRBV19 to TRBJ2-5, with D perhaps TRBD2 (6 bases). The CDR3 totals 14 residues. CDR1 and CDR2 (germline): LNHDA, SQIVND (reference sequence). With 1 base removed from V and 5 bases from J, the gap between germline ends came to 11 bases. This chain's CDR3 is CASSIVLGRETQYF. DNA for the CDR3: TGTGCCAGTAGTATAGTATTAGGGAGGGAGACCCAGTACTTC.

Concerning this clonotype: Since a much larger clone is just one base distant, this may be a read error. CDR3 amino acids: CASSSVGYGYTF. The CDR3 DNA reads as TGTGCCAGCAGTTCCGTGGGGTATGGCTACACCTTC. This chain joins TRBV12-3 or TRBV12-4 and TRBJ1-2; D is uncertain. Trimming removed 4 bases at V and 5 bases at J, with 8 bases between. The length of the CDR3 is 12 residues.

This clonotype was seen at least ten times. This sequence joins TRBV7-9 and TRBJ1-1; the D is unclear. The CDR3 is 18 amino acids. Trimming took 5 bases from V and 2 from J, leaving 24 bases between them. Looked up from germline, CDR1 is SEHNR and CDR2 is FQNEAQ (reference sequence). The DNA for the CDR3 is TGTGCCAGCAGCCTTAAAAACAGCCTAGAGCCAAAAAACACTGAAGCTTTCTTT. Translating gives CASSLKNSLEPKNTEAFF. Full variable domain (rest looked up from reference TRBV7-9 and TRBJ1-1): DTGVSQNPRHKITKRGQNVTFRCDPISEHNRLYWYRQTLGQGPEFLTYFQNEAQLEKSRLLSDRFSAERPKGSFSTLEIQRTEQGDSAMYLCASSLKNSLEPKNTEAFFGQGTRLTVV.

The chain carries TRBV2 and TRBJ1-4, with no clear D. This CDR3 region has 12 residues. Trimming left V 7 bases short and J 12 bases short, with 15 bases between. CDR1 and CDR2 from the germline V gene are SNHLY and FYNNEI. This CDR3 reads CASTPMEQELFF. DNA for the CDR3: TGTGCCAGCACTCCTATGGAGCAGGAACTGTTTTTT.

The rearrangement joins TRBV7-2 to TRBJ2-3, with D tentatively TRBD1 or TRBD2 (5 bases each). The CDR3 sequence is 15 residues long. Trimming left V 4 bases short and J 8 bases short, with 19 bases between. The V gene's germline CDR1 is SGHTA and CDR2 FQGNSA. CDR3 sequence: CASSSEGLRAVTQYF. CDR3 DNA: TGTGCCAGCAGCTCCGAGGGGCTGCGAGCTGTTACGCAGTATTTT.

V usage is TRBV30 and J usage is TRBJ1-1, with unresolved D. This CDR3 is 13 amino acids long. The germline gives CDR1 GTSNPN, CDR2 SVGIG (reference sequence). The germline V and J ends were trimmed by 5 bases and 0 bases, with 10 bases remaining between them. The CDR3 DNA sequence: TGTGCCTGGGAAGGAGGCCTGAACACTGAAGCTTTCTTT. This encodes CAWEGGLNTEAFF.

The chain links TRBV27 to TRBJ1-1; D gene uncertain. The CDR3 totals 15 residues. V shed 4 bases and J shed 0 bases, with 12 bases lying between them. Per germline, CDR1 MNHEY and CDR2 SMNVEV (reference sequence). CDR3 coding DNA: TGTGCCAGCAGTTCCCTCGGCGGGATGAACACTGAAGCTTTCTTT. Amino acid sequence: CASSSLGGMNTEAFF.

This clonotype was counted between two and nine times. The chain joins TRBV7-9 to TRBJ1-5; possible D gene TRBD1, 5 bases. V lost 6 bases and J lost 5, with 17 bases in between. Germline values: CDR1 SEHNR, CDR2 FQNEAQ (reference sequence). The CDR3 extends over 15 amino acids. As DNA, the CDR3 is TGTGCCAGCAGTCCCGGGGGTCCGGCCTATCAGCCCCAGCATTTT. Translation gives CASSPGGPAYQPQHF.

For this clonotype: A much more abundant neighbour one base away suggests this may be a read error. The CDR3 carries no conserved terminal phenylalanine or tryptophan, so it likely arises from a read error. V usage is TRBV29-1 and J usage is TRBJ2-2; no reliable D call. Germline CDR1 is SQVTM and CDR2 is ANQGSEA. The CDR3 is 12 residues long. Trimming left V 0 bases short and J 5 bases short, with 4 bases between. The CDR3 reads CSVEDWTGELFL. The DNA of the CDR3 is TGCAGCGTTGAAGATTGGACCGGGGAGCTGTTTCTT.